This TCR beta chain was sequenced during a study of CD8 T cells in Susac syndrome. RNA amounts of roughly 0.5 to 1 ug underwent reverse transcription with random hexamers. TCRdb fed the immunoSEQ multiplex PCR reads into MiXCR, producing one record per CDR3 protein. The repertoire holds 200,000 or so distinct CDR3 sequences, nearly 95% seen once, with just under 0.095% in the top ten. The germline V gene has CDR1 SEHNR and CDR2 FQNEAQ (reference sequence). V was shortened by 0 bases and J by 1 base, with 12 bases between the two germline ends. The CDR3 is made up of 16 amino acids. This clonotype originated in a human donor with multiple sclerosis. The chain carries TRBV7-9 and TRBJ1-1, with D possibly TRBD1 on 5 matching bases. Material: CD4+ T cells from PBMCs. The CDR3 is CASSLALGGTNTEAFF. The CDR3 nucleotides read TGTGCCAGCAGCTTAGCGCTGGGAGGGACGAACACTGAAGCTTTCTTT.